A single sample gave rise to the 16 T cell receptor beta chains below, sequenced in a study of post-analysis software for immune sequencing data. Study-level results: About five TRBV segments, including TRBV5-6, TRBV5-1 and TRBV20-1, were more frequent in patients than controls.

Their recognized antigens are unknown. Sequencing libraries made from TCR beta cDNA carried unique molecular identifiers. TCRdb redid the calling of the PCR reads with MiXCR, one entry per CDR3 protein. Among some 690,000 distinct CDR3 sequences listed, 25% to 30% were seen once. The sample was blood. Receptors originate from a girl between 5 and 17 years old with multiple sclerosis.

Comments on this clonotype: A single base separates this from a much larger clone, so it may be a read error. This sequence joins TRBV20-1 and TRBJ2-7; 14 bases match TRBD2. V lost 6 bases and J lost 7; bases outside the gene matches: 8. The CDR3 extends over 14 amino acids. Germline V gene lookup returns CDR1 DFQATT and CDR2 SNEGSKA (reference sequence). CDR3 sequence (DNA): TGCAGTGCGACGGGACTAGCGGGAGACAATGAGCAGTACTTC. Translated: CSATGLAGDNEQYF.

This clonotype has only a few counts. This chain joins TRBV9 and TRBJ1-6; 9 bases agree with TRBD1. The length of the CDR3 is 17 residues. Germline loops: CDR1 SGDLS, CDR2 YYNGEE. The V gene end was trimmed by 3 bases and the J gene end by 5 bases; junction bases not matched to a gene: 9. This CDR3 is CASSGRTGARHNSPLHF. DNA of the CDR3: TGTGCCAGCAGCGGACGGACAGGGGCGCGCCATAATTCACCCCTCCACTTT.

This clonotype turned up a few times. The DNA for the CDR3 is TGTGCCAGCAGTTTATTTTGGACAGGGGCTTACGAGCAGTACTTC. Translation gives CASSLFWTGAYEQYF. This chain joins TRBV28 and TRBJ2-7, with 9 nucleotides matching TRBD1. The CDR3 covers 15 residues. The germline V gene encodes CDR1 MDHEN and CDR2 SYDVKM. The ends lost 1 base at V and 4 bases at J; junction bases unmatched: 5.

CDR3 sequence: CASSPRGASGSYEQFF. In DNA, the CDR3 is TGCGCCAGCAGCCCGAGAGGGGCTAGCGGTTCCTACGAGCAGTTCTTC. V and J are TRBV4-3 and TRBJ2-1, with 7 bases identical to TRBD2. Unmatched junction bases numbered 16, after V lost 4 bases and J lost 10 bases. CDR3 length equals 16 residues. The V gene's germline CDR1 is LGHNA and CDR2 YSLEER.

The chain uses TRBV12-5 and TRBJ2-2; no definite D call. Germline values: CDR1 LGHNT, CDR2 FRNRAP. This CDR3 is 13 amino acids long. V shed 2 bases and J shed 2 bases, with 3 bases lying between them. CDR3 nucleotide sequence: TGTGCTAGTGGTTTGAGTAACACCGGGGAGCTGTTTTTT. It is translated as CASGLSNTGELFF.

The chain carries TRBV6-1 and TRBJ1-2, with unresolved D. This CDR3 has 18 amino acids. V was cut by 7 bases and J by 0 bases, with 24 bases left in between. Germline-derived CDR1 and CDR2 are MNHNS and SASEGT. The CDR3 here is CASIRSGAPGGANYGYTF. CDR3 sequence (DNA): TGTGCCAGCATTCGCTCGGGTGCCCCCGGAGGAGCTAACTATGGCTACACCTTC.

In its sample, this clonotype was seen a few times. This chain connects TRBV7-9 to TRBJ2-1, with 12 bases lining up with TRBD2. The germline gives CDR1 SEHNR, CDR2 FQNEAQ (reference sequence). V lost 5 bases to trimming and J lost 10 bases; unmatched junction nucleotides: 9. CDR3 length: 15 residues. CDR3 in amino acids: CASSGTGLAGWEQFF. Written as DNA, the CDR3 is TGTGCCAGCAGCGGGACGGGACTAGCGGGCTGGGAGCAGTTCTTC.

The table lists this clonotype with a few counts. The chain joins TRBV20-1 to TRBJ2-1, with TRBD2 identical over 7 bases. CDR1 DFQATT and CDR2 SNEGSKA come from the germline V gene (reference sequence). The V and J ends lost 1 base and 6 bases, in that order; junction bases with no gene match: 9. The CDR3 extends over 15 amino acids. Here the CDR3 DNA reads TGCAGTGCTAGAGGAATAGGACTAGGCGTCAATGAGCAGTTCTTC. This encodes CSARGIGLGVNEQFF.

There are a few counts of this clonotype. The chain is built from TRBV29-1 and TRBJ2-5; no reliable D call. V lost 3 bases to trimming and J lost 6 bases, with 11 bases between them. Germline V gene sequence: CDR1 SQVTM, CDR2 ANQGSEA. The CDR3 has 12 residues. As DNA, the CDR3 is TGCAGCGTTGATTTGGTGGGAAAGACCCAGTACTTC. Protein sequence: CSVDLVGKTQYF.

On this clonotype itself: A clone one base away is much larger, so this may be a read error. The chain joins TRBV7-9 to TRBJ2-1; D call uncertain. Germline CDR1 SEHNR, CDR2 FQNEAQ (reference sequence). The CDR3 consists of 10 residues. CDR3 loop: CASGLREQFF. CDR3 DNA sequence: TGTGCCAGCGGCTTAAGGGAGCAGTTCTTC.

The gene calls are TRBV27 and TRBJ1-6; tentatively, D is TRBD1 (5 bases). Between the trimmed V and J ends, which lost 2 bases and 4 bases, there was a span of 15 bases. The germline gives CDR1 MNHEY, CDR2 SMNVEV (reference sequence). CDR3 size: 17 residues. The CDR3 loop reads CASSLVGWGSYNSPLHF. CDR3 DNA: TGTGCCAGCAGTTTAGTGGGATGGGGGTCTTATAATTCACCCCTCCACTTT.

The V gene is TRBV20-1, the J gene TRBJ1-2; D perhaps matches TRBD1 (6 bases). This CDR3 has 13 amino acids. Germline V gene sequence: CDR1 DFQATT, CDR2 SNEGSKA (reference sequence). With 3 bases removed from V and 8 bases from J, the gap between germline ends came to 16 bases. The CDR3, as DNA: TGCAGTGCTAGTGGGGGACAAGCTATGGGCTACACCTTC. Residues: CSASGGQAMGYTF.

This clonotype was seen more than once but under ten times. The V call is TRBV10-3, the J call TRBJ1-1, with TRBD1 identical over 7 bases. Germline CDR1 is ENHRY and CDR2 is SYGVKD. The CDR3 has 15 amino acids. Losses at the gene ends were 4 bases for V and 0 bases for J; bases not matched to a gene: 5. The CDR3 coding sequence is TGTGCCATCAGTGTGGGACAGAGGATGAACACTGAAGCTTTCTTT. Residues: CAISVGQRMNTEAFF.

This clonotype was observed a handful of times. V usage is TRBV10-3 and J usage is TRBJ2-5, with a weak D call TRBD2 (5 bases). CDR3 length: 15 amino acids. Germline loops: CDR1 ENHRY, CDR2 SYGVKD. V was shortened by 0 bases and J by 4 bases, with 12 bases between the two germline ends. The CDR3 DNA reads TGTGCCATCAGTGAGTCTTCCGGGGTAGCAGAGACCCAGTACTTC. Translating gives CAISESSGVAETQYF.

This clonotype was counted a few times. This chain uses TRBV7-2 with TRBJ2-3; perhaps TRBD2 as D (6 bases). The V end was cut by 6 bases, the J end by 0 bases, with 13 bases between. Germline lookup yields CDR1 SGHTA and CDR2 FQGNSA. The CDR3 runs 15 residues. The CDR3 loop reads CASSGAGTSTDTQYF. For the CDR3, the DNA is TGTGCCAGCAGTGGGGCGGGGACTAGCACAGATACGCAGTATTTT.

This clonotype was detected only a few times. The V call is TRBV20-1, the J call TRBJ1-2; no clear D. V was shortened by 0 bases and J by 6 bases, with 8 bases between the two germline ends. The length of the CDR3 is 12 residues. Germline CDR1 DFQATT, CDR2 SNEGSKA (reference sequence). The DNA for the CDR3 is TGCAGTGCTAGAGATTTGTGGGATGGCTACACCTTC. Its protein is CSARDLWDGYTF.